This TCR beta chain was obtained from a study of blood T cell repertoires in COVID-19. About the research overall: Samples representing acute and convalescent COVID-19 were sourced from the United States, Italy and Spain. The cDNA or gDNA used as material had been derived from T cells, B-cell-depleted T cells, or PBMCs.

Trimming at V came to 5 bases and at J to 6 bases, leaving 8 bases not matched to a gene. Germline loops: CDR1 SNHLY, CDR2 FYNNEI. The CDR3 consists of 15 residues. How the authors handled the data: Amplification from reference gene primers served as the basis for estimated nucleated cell counts. Libraries were prepared by immunoSEQ multiplex PCR; TCRdb keeps only in-frame clonotypes and omits some of them. Clone size and V and J calls were adopted from that table, with D and trimming inferred from the DNA. Among about 480,000 clones listed, 85% to 90% were seen once. Seattle researchers signed up patients amid active infection and tracked them longitudinally.

Sequenced input: peripheral blood. The source of this sequence is a woman in her forties or fifties with COVID-19, enrolled during active disease. The chain uses TRBV2 and TRBJ1-2; 11 nucleotides line up with TRBD1. The CDR3 here is CASSPLGQGADGYTF. In DNA form, the CDR3 reads TGTGCCAGCAGTCCCTTAGGACAGGGGGCGGATGGCTACACCTTC.